This T cell receptor beta chain was sequenced during a study of cytomegalovirus exposure and HLA in healthy donors. Across the whole study: A prior study identified approximately 110 million unique TCR beta sequences from around 180 million T cells. Broader study findings: Among the CMV-associated chains, three were confirmed in vitro as specific for CMV antigens. Analysis performed later found over 15,000 TCR beta sequences associated with HLA alleles at 0.05 false discovery rate. V- and J-gene trimming in TCR beta was tied to a missense DCLRE1C variant by an analysis performed later.

The CDR3 spans 14 residues. V dropped 3 bases and J dropped 2; count of bases not matched to a gene: 4. From germline, CDR1 is SGHTA and CDR2 FQGNSA. Vbeta (60) and Jbeta (13) primers were used in the PCR. Using immunoSEQ multiplex PCR, the repertoire was profiled, and TCRdb retains in-frame clones only, with some absent. The repertoire holds tens of thousands of clones, with roughly four fifths as singletons. Points on this clone: Antigen specificity is unknown. The same CDR3 arises from other DNA sequences in this sample as well.

This rearrangement joins TRBV7-2 to TRBJ2-7; 7 nucleotides match TRBD1. The sequencing sample was made of PBMCs. The receptor comes from a man in his fifties or sixties in good health and CMV-seronegative. CDR3 loop: CASSLGTATYEQYF. DNA for the CDR3: TGTGCCAGCAGCTTGGGGACAGCAACCTACGAGCAGTACTTC.